This T cell receptor (beta chain) came from a study of T-cell reconstitution after alpha-beta-depleted transplantation in children (dated by TCRdb to between 2015 and 2016). Background for the entire study: Using TCR repertoire profiling, the study quantitatively followed how T-cell immune reconstitution unfolded in children after TCRalphabeta/CD19-depleted allogeneic hematopoietic cell transplantation.

CDR3 length: 16 amino acids, cysteine to phenylalanine. Only the CDR3 part of the read is kept: 48 bases, read in frame from the first base. The germline V gene (reference sequence) supplies CDR1 DFQATT and CDR2 SNEGSKA. The germline V end is reduced by 5 bases and the J end by 1 base; junction bases left unmatched: 11. Study-wide conclusions, independent of this receptor: In some patients, high TCRbeta diversity at day 60 was attributed to recipient T cells and intrathymic progenitors that had survived conditioning. Over the following months the frequencies of hyperexpanded clones went down, and after one year T-cell counts and TCRbeta diversity were mostly credited to newly produced T cells. About two months after transplant, the apparently early recovery of alphabetaT-cell counts reportedly depended on just several hundred clones that had expanded rapidly and came from non-depleted graft cells.

This clonotype was seen only once. Its binding antigen is unknown. No qualities accompany the bases; no much larger clone lies one base away. Library prep was done by PCR. Reads for this sample came from an Illumina HiSeq 2500. To normalize quantification of the TCRbeta repertoire, the TCR libraries were built with molecular barcoding that relied on unique molecular identifiers. TCRdb itself trimmed the public reads at Q25 with fastp, ran MiXCR and retained productive beta chains. A single entry per CDR3 protein holds the most common genes and DNA from its merged rows. The sample table lists 250,000 to 400,000 distinct CDR3 sequences, around 25% of them with a count of one. Over 9.5% of the sample rests with the top ten. The intended sense of this specimen's treatment or condition label: allogeneic hematopoietic cell transplantation with graft depleted of TCRalphabeta T cells and CD19 B cells. Transplant recipients were children who received TCRalphabeta/CD19-depleted allogeneic hematopoietic cell grafts.

This TCR was recovered from a male patient younger than 18 who had a stem cell transplant for acute lymphoblastic leukemia, so the T cells may come from the graft donor. The chain joins TRBV20-1 to TRBJ2-5; 9 junctional bases match TRBD1. The sample in question was PBMCs, mostly from graft donor cells, obtained 180 days after TCRalphabeta/CD19-depleted stem cell transplant. The CDR3 sequence is CSAYRGRGGIQETQYF. The DNA sequence is TGCAGTGCTTACAGGGGGCGCGGGGGAATCCAAGAGACCCAGTACTTC.